This T cell receptor (beta chain) was captured in a study of T cell repertoires in cytomegalovirus infection (dated by TCRdb to between 2018 and 2021). Study-level background: The peptide stimulations were aimed at well-studied HLA-B-restricted epitopes as well as recently identified HLA-C-restricted CMV epitopes, whose presentation resists viral immunomodulation. Donor HLA type was relevant to the analysis, as public TCR beta signatures indicated carriage of CMV infection together with the matching HLA type.

TCRdb records Illumina HiSeq 1500 as the sequencer. TCRdb trimmed public reads at Q25 via fastp, called clones via MiXCR and kept in-frame beta chains. All rows with the same CDR3 protein become a single entry with the most common DNA and genes. The sample data list 230,000 or so distinct CDR3 sequences, and approximately 38% of these were observed just once. The ten biggest clones cover around 60% of the sample. This sample's treatment or condition label indicates: in vitro stimulation with specific CMV peptide epitopes to enrich CMV-specific T cells. For this clonotype: The antigen it recognizes is unknown. Base qualities are missing; no much larger clone stands one base away.

Study-wide conclusions, independent of this receptor: The ex vivo response was dominated by HLA-C-restricted CMV-specific TCR beta clonotypes, which also provided the single most frequent clonotype in two of eight donors. In both this cohort and an independent roughly 350-donor cohort, the cumulative frequency of public TCR beta family members distinguished carriers of CMV infection plus the relevant HLA type.

CDR1 and CDR2, looked up from the germline V gene, are SGHTA and FQGTGA. V and J lose 7 bases and 6 bases, and a span of 16 bases separates them. Including the terminal cysteine and phenylalanine, the CDR3 comprises 13 residues. Only the CDR3 DNA stays, 39 bases, in frame from base 1. Sequenced here: CD8+ T cells from cultured PBMCs, sampled from culture after CMV antigen stimulation. This clonotype was obtained from a human donor in good health (CMV status not recorded). Some clones in this sample may be carry-over from other donors' samples. The chain is encoded by TRBV7-3 joined to TRBJ2-7; confidence is insufficient to name the D gene. For the CDR3, the sequence is CASNTPVPSEQYF. The nucleotide sequence is given as TGTGCCAGCAACACGCCGGTTCCCTCCGAGCAGTACTTC. With the rest looked up from the reference TRBV7-3 and TRBJ2-7 genes rather than sequenced, the full variable domain is GAGVSQTPSNKVTEKGKYVELRCDPISGHTALYWYRQSLGQGPEFLIYFQGTGAADDSGLPNDRFFAVRPEGSVSTLKIQRTERGDSAVYLCASNTPVPSEQYFGPGTRLTVT.